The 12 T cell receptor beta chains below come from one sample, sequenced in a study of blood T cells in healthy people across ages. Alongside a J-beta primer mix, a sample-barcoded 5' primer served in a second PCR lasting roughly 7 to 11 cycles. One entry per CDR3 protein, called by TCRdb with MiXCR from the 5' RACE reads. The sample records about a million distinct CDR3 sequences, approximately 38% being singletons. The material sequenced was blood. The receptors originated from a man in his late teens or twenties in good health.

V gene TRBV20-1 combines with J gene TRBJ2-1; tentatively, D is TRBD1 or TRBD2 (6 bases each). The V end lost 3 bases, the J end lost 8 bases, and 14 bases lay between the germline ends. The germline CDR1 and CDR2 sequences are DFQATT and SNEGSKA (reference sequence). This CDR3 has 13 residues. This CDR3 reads CSARDWGAHEQFF. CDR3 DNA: TGCAGTGCTAGGGATTGGGGGGCGCATGAGCAGTTCTTC.

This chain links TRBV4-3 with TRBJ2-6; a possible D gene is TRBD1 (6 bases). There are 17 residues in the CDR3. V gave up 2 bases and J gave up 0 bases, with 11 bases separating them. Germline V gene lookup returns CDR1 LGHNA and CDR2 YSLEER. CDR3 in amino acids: CASSQSGTYSGANVLTF. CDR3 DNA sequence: TGCGCCAGCAGCCAATCCGGGACATACTCTGGGGCCAACGTCCTGACTTTC.

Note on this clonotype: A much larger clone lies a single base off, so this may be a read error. The CDR3 region is CALSESGAGRYEQYF. CDR3 DNA sequence: TGTGCCCTCAGTGAGTCAGGGGCAGGGAGGTACGAGCAGTACTTC. The chain carries TRBV10-3 and TRBJ2-5, with D perhaps matching TRBD1 or TRBD2 (6 bases each). The J call may be mistaken, given a closer DNA end match to TRBJ2-7. The CDR3 is 15 residues long. Germline-derived CDR1 and CDR2 are ENHRY and SYGVKD.

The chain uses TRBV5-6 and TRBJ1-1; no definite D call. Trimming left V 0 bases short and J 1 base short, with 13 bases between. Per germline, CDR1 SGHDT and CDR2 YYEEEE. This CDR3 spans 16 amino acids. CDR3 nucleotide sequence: TGTGCCAGCAGCTTGGGAAGCGACAACTGGAACACTGAAGCTTTCTTT. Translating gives CASSLGSDNWNTEAFF.

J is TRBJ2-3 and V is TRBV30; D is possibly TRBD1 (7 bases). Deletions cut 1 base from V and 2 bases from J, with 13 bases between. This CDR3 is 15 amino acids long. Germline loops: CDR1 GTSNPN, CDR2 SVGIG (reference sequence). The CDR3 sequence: CAWSEAGGSTDTQYF. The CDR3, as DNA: TGTGCCTGGAGTGAAGCAGGGGGGTCCACAGATACGCAGTATTTT.

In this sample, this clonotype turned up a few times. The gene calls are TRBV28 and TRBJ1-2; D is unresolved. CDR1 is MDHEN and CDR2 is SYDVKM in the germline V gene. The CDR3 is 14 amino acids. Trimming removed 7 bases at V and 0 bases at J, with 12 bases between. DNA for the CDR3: TGTGCCAGCACCTCCGCCGGGCCTAACTATGGCTACACCTTC. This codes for CASTSAGPNYGYTF.

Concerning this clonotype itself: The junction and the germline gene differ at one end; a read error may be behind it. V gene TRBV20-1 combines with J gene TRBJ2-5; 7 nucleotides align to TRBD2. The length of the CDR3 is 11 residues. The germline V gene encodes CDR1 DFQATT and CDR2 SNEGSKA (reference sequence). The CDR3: CSTRVRREQYF. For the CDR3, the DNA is TGCAGTACTAGAGTACGGCGGGAGCAGTACTTC.

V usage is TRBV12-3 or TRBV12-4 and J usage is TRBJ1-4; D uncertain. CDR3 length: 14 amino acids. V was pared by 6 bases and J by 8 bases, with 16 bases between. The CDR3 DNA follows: TGTGCCAGCAGCCCGGACCTCGTTGCGGAAAAACTGTTTTTT. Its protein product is CASSPDLVAEKLFF.

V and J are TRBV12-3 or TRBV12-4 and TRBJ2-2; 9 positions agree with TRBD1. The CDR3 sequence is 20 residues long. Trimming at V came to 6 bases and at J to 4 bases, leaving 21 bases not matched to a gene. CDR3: CASSRTGRDRVRSSTGELFF. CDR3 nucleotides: TGTGCCAGCAGCCGAACGGGCCGGGACAGGGTCCGATCGAGCACCGGGGAGCTGTTTTTT.

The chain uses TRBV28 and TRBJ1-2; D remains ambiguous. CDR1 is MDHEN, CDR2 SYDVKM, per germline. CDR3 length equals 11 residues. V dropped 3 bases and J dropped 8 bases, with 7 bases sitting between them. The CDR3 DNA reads TGTGCCAGCAGTTTCCAGGCCGGCTACACCTTC. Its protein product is CASSFQAGYTF.

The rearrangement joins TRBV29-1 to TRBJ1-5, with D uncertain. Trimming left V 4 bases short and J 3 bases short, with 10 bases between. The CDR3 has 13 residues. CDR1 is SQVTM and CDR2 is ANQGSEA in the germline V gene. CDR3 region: CSVGWEPNQPQHF. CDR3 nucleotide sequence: TGCAGCGTTGGGTGGGAGCCCAATCAGCCCCAGCATTTT. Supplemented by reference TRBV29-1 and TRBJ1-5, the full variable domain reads SAVISQKPSRDICQRGTSLTIQCQVDSQVTMMFWYRQQPGQSLTLIATANQGSEATYESGFVIDKFPISRPNLTFSTLTVSNMSPEDSSIYLCSVGWEPNQPQHFGDGTRLSIL.

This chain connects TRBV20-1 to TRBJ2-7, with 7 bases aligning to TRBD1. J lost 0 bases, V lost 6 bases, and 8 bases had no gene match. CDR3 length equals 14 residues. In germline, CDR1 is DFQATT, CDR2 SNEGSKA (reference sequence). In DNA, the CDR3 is TGCAGTGCGAGCAGGGGGTTCCGCTCCTACGAGCAGTACTTC. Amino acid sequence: CSASRGFRSYEQYF.